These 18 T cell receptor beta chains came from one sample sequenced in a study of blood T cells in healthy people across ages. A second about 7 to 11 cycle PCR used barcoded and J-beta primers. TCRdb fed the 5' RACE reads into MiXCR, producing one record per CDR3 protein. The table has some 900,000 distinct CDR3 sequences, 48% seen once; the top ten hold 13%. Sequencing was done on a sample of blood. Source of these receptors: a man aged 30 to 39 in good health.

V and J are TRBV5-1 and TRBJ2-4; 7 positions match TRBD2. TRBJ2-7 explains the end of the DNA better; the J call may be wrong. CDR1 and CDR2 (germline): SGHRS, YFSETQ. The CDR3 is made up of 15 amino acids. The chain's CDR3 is CASSLGGGVDYEQYF. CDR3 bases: TGCGCCAGCAGCTTGGGCGGGGGTGTAGACTACGAGCAGTACTTC.

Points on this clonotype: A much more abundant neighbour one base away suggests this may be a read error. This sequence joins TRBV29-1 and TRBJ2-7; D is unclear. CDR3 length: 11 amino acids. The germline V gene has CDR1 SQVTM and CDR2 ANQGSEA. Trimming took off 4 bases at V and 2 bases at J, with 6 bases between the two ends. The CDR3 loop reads CSVVATYEQYF. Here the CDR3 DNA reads TGCAGCGTTGTGGCCACCTACGAGCAGTACTTC.

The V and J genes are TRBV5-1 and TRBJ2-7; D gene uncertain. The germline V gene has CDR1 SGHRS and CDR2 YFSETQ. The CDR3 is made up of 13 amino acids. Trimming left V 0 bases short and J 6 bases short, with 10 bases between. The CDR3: CASSLALSREQYF. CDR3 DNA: TGCGCCAGCAGCTTGGCATTATCGCGCGAGCAGTACTTC.

Here the CDR3 reads CATSDLSVGSGNAQYF. As DNA, the CDR3 is TGTGCCACCAGTGATTTGAGTGTCGGTTCGGGGAATGCGCAGTATTTT. The chain carries TRBV24-1 and TRBJ2-3; the D gene is possibly TRBD2 (5 bases). This CDR3 contains 16 residues. Germline-derived CDR1 and CDR2 are KGHDR and SFDVKD. V lost 0 bases and J lost 10, with 19 bases in between.

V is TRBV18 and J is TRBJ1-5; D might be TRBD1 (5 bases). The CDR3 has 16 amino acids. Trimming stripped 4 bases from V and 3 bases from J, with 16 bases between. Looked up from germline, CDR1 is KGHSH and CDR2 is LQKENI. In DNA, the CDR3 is TGTGCCAGCTCACAAAACGAAGGGGTTTCCAATCAGCCCCAGCATTTT. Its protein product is CASSQNEGVSNQPQHF.

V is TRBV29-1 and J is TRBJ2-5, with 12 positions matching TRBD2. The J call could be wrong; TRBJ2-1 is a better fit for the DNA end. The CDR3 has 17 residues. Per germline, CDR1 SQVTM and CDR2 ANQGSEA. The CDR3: CSVVPRGLAGGQETQFF. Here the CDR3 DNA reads TGCAGCGTTGTTCCAAGGGGACTAGCGGGCGGACAAGAGACCCAGTTCTTC.

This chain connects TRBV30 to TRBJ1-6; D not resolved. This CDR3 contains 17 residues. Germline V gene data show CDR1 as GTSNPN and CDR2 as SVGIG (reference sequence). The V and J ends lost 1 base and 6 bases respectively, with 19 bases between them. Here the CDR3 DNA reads TGTGCCTGGAGTGCTTCACTAATCTCGACCCTTAATTCACCCCTCCACTTT. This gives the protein CAWSASLISTLNSPLHF.

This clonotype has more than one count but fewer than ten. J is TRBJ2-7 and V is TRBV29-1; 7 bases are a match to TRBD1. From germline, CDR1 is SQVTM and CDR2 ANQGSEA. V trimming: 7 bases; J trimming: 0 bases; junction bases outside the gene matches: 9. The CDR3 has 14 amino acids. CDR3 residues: CSARGPQGSYEQYF. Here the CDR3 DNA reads TGCAGCGCAAGGGGGCCCCAGGGCTCCTACGAGCAGTACTTC.

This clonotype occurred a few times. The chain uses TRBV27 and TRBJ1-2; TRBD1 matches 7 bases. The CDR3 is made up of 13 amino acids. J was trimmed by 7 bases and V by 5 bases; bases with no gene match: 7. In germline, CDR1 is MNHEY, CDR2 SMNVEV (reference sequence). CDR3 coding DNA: TGTGCCAGCAGTGCGACAGGGTGGGGTGGCTACACCTTC. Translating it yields CASSATGWGGYTF.

CDR3 bases: TGCAGTGCCCTGGGACTGGAACCCCACTACGAGCAGTACTTC. The encoded protein is CSALGLEPHYEQYF. The chain joins TRBV20-1 to TRBJ2-4; weak D call: TRBD2 (6 bases). The DNA end lines up better with TRBJ2-7; the J call may be wrong. CDR3 size: 14 residues. Germline lookup yields CDR1 DFQATT and CDR2 SNEGSKA (reference sequence).

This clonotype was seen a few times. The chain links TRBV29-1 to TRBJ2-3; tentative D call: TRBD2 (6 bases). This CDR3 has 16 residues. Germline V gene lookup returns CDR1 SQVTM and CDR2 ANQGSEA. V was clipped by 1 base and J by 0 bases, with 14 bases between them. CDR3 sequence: CSVEGIMGRSTDTQYF. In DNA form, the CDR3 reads TGCAGCGTTGAAGGGATTATGGGGAGGAGCACAGATACGCAGTATTTT.

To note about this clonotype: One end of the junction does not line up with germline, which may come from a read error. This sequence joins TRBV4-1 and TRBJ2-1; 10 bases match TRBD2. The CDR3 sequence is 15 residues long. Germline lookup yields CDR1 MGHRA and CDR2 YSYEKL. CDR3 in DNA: TGCACCAGCAGCATCCGGACTAGCGGCTACAATGAGCAGTTCTTC. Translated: CTSSIRTSGYNEQFF.

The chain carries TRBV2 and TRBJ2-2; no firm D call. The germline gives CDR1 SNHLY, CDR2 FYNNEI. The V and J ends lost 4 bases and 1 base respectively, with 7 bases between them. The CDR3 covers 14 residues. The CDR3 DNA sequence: TGTGCCAGCAGTGCGACACGGAACACCGGGGAGCTGTTTTTT. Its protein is CASSATRNTGELFF.

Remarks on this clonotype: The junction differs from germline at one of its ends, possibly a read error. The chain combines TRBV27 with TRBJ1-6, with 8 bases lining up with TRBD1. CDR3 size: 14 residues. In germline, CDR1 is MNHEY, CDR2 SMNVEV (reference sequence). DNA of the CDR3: TGTGCCAGCAGTCCGGGACAGGTTGTTTACCCCCCCCACTTT. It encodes CASSPGQVVYPPHF.

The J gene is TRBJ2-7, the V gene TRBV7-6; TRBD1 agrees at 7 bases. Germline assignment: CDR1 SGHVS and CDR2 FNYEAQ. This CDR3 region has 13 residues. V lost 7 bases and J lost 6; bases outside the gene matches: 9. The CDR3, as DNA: TGTGCCAGCATCGTCCCAAGGGGGCCCGAGCAGTACTTC. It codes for CASIVPRGPEQYF.

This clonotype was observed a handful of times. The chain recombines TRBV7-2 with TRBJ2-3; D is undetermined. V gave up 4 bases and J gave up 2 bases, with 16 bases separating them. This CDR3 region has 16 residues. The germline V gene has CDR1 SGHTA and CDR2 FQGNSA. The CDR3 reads CASSSRSRGHTDTQYF. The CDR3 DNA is TGTGCCAGCAGCTCGAGATCCCGCGGCCACACAGATACGCAGTATTTT.

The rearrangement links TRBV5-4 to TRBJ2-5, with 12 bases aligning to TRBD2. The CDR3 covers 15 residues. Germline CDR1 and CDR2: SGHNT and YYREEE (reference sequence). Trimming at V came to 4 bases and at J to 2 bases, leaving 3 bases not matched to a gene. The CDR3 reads CASSRTSGKQETQYF. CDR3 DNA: TGTGCCAGCAGCAGGACTAGCGGGAAACAAGAGACCCAGTACTTC. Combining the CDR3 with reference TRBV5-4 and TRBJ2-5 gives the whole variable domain ETGVTQSPTHLIKTRGQQVTLRCSSQSGHNTVSWYQQALGQGPQFIFQYYREEENGRGNFPPRFSGLQFPNYSSELNVNALELDDSALYLCASSRTSGKQETQYFGPGTRLLVL.

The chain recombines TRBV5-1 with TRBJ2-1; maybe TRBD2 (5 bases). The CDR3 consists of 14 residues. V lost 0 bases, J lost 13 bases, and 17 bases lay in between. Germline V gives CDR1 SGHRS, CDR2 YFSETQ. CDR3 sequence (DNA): TGCGCCAGCAGCTTGGCCGAAACTTGGGAGACCCAGTTCTTC. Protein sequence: CASSLAETWETQFF. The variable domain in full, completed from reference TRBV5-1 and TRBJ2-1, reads KAGVTQTPRYLIKTRGQQVTLSCSPISGHRSVSWYQQTPGQGLQFLFEYFSETQRNKGNFPGRFSGRQFSNSRSEMNVSTLELGDSALYLCASSLAETWETQFFGPGTRLTVL.